These 10 T cell receptor beta chains share one sample of origin, sequenced in a study of regulatory T cells in long-lasting Graves disease (dated by TCRdb to 2020 to 2023). The intended sense of this specimen's time point label: newly diagnosed GD, antithyroid drugs for less than 3 months. RNA was extracted from PBMCs in TRIzol for both TCR sequencing and RNA sequencing. The library was generated by multiplex PCR. The reads were generated on an Illumina HiSeq 4000. To build TCR beta libraries, CDR3 regions were amplified by Arm-PCR using iRepertoire HTBI primers. TCRdb passed the public sequencing reads through fastp at Q25 and MiXCR, retaining productive beta sequences. Each entry is one CDR3 protein sequence, shown with its most common DNA and genes. Within this sample are approximately 390,000 distinct CDR3 sequences, with 15% to 20% of them counted one time only. The ten largest clones take up around 20% of the sample.

The same sample was also studied in work on T cells in Graves' hyperthyroidism and ophthalmopathy.

The sequences come from peripheral blood mononuclear cells (PBMCs), collected at new diagnosis, from a patient treated with antithyroid drugs. The receptors shown here come from a woman aged 18-29 years with Graves disease. Donor details come from another sample of the same person, matched by shared clones.

The chain employs TRBV4-2 and TRBJ2-2; no definite D call. Trimming cost V 4 bases and J 7 bases, with 7 bases left between them. The CDR3 loop spans 12 amino acids. The germline CDR1 and CDR2 sequences are LGHNA and YNFKEQ. CDR3 DNA: TGTGCCAGCAGCCTGGGTAACGGGGAGCTGTTTTTT. It codes for CASSLGNGELFF.

This clonotype was seen repeatedly, ten times or more. The chain links TRBV27 to TRBJ2-2, with 9 bases fitting TRBD2. Looked up from germline, CDR1 is MNHEY and CDR2 is SMNVEV (reference sequence). Trimming at V came to 5 bases and at J to 0 bases, leaving 4 bases not matched to a gene. The CDR3 spans 16 residues. CDR3 region: CASSRLAASNTGELFF. The CDR3 region has the DNA TGTGCCAGCAGTCGACTAGCGGCGTCGAACACCGGGGAGCTGTTTTTT.

The J gene is TRBJ2-2, the V gene TRBV7-2; no clear D. This CDR3 spans 13 amino acids. From germline, CDR1 is SGHTA and CDR2 FQGNSA. The V end lost 6 bases, the J end lost 1 base, and 6 bases lay between the germline ends. The CDR3 DNA reads TGTGCCAGCAGAAGGCAGAACACCGGGGAGCTGTTTTTT. Amino acids: CASRRQNTGELFF.

This clonotype occurred many times. The J gene is TRBJ2-1, the V gene TRBV5-6, with TRBD2 identical over 10 bases. Germline V gene data show CDR1 as SGHDT and CDR2 as YYEEEE. The CDR3 length is 18 residues. V lost 0 bases, J lost 8 bases, and 14 bases stayed unmatched. The CDR3 spells CASSLETSGFWAKHEQFF. The CDR3 region has the DNA TGTGCCAGCAGCTTGGAGACTAGCGGGTTTTGGGCCAAACATGAGCAGTTCTTC.

V gene TRBV5-1 combines with J gene TRBJ2-3; TRBD1 agrees at 7 bases. J lost 5 bases, V lost 7 bases, and 7 bases had no gene match. The CDR3 is made up of 13 amino acids. From germline, CDR1 is SGHRS and CDR2 YFSETQ. The CDR3 reads CASGKNRGDTQYF. CDR3 DNA sequence: TGCGCCAGCGGGAAGAACAGGGGAGATACGCAGTATTTT.

This clonotype was detected a few times. The rearrangement uses TRBV12-3 or TRBV12-4 and TRBJ1-5; no firm D call. The CDR3 consists of 12 residues. Trimming removed 3 bases from V and 9 bases from J, with 9 bases in between. CDR3 protein: CASSFRRGPQHF. In nucleotides, the CDR3 is TGTGCCAGCAGTTTTCGGCGAGGGCCCCAGCATTTT.

Note on this clonotype: A much larger clone differs from this one at a single base, so this may be a read error. The chain joins TRBV13 to TRBJ2-7; weak D call: TRBD2 (7 bases). V gave up 0 bases and J gave up 6 bases, with 15 bases separating them. Germline V CDR1 and CDR2: PRHDT, FYEKMQ (reference sequence). The CDR3 extends over 15 amino acids. The CDR3 loop reads CASSLGRGASAEQYF. CDR3 in DNA: TGTGCCAGCAGCTTAGGTCGGGGGGCCTCCGCCGAGCAGTACTTC.

There are many counts of this clonotype. V is TRBV30 and J is TRBJ2-2; 9 nucleotides agree with TRBD1. The junction had 5 bases not matched to a gene; V was cut back by 2 bases and J by 7 bases. CDR3 size: 14 residues. Per germline, CDR1 GTSNPN and CDR2 SVGIG (reference sequence). CDR3 loop: CAWSRDRAGGELFF. In DNA, the CDR3 is TGTGCCTGGAGTAGGGACAGGGCTGGCGGGGAGCTGTTTTTT.

This clonotype was detected a few times. A read error may produce the germline difference seen at one junction end. The rearrangement uses TRBV10-3 and TRBJ2-7, with TRBD2 matching over 8 bases. Germline V gene data show CDR1 as ENHRY and CDR2 as SYGVKD. The CDR3 is 13 residues long. The CDR3 DNA reads as TGTGCCAGCAGTACCGGGGGGGTTGGCGAGCAGTACTTC. Protein: CASSTGGVGEQYF.

In the case of this clonotype: This may arise from a read error, as a much more abundant clone is one base away. V and J are TRBV14 and TRBJ1-1, with TRBD1 matching over 9 bases. The CDR3 has 15 residues. CDR1 and CDR2 (germline): SGHDN, FVKESK. The V gene end was trimmed by 2 bases and the J gene end by 1 base; junction bases not matched to a gene: 2. The CDR3 coding sequence is TGTGCCAGCAGCCAACTGGGACAGGGGAACACTGAAGCTTTCTTT. Encoded protein: CASSQLGQGNTEAFF.